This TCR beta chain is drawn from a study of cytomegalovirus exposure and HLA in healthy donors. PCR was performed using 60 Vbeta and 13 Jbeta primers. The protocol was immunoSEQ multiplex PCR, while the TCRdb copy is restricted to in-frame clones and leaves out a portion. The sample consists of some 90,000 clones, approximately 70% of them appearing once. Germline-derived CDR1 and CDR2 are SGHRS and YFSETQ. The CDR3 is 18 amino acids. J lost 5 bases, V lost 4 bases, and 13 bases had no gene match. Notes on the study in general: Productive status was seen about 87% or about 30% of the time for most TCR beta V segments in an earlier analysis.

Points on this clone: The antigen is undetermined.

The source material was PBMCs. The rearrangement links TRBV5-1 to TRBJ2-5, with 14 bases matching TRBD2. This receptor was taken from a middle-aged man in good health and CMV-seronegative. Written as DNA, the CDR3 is TGCGCCAGCAGCATCGGGACTAGCGGGAGAGCCAGGGGGGAGACCCAGTACTTC. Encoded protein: CASSIGTSGRARGETQYF.